Below, 9 T cell receptor beta chains from the same sample are listed, as sequenced in a study of PD-1 blockade in classical Hodgkin lymphoma (dated by TCRdb to 2018 to 2021). Library preparation used the immunoSEQ multiplex PCR assay. TCRdb's version of the immuneACCESS table is confined to in-frame rearrangements and falls short of the full clone set. An unresolved V gene accounts for under half of the shortfall where checked; the remainder is of unknown origin. The sample table lists more than 1,500 clones, 63% of them with a count of one. The ten largest clones capture around 48% of the sample. Reading the label with the study, this specimen's time point is: cycle 1 day 1 (C1D1), immediately before nivolumab initiation. Every trial patient had relapsed after autologous stem cell transplantation, and cohorts A, B and C differed in prior brentuximab vedotin exposure. Using a Miltenyi CD8+ T cell isolation kit, CD8+ T cells were purified from thawed PBMCs through magnetic negative selection.

The sample in question was CD8+ T cells from blood, obtained at baseline. The source is a human donor with classical Hodgkin lymphoma.

V is TRBV5-5 and J is TRBJ1-1; no firm D call. V lost 0 bases and J 8 bases, leaving 14 bases between the germline ends. Germline V gene data show CDR1 as SGHKS and CDR2 as YYEKEE (reference sequence). The CDR3 runs 14 residues. Written as DNA, the CDR3 is TGTGCCAGCAGCTTGGCCGCATGGCAGACAGAAGCTTTCTTT. Residues: CASSLAAWQTEAFF. Combining the CDR3 with reference TRBV5-5 and TRBJ1-1 gives the whole variable domain DAGVTQSPTHLIKTRGQQVTLRCSPISGHKSVSWYQQVLGQGPQFIFQYYEKEERGRGNFPDRFSARQFPNYSSELNVNALLLGDSALYLCASSLAAWQTEAFFGQGTRLTVV.

The rearrangement uses TRBV5-4 and TRBJ1-1; D is possibly TRBD1 (6 bases). Germline V lookup: CDR1 SGHNT, CDR2 YYREEE (reference sequence). V lost 4 bases and J lost 6, with 13 bases in between. The CDR3 consists of 13 residues. CDR3 amino acids: CASSPGGISEAFF. For the CDR3, the DNA is TGTGCCAGCAGCCCTGGGGGCATCTCTGAAGCTTTCTTT.

V is TRBV7-9 and J is TRBJ2-7; 10 positions agree with TRBD1. In germline, CDR1 is SEHNR, CDR2 FQNEAQ (reference sequence). This CDR3 contains 16 residues. Trimming cost V 2 bases and J 7 bases; bases outside gene matches: 11. CDR3 protein: CASSLPEGQGTREQYF. The CDR3 DNA is TGTGCCAGCAGCTTACCCGAGGGACAGGGGACGCGGGAGCAGTACTTC.

This rearrangement joins TRBV19 to TRBJ2-1; D not resolved. Germline values: CDR1 LNHDA, CDR2 SQIVND (reference sequence). Trimming removed 10 bases from V and 0 bases from J, with 13 bases in between. There are 14 residues in the CDR3. The CDR3 here is CATRQTSSYNEQFF. In nucleotides, the CDR3 is TGTGCCACTAGGCAGACGAGCTCCTACAATGAGCAGTTCTTC.

The V gene is TRBV10-3, the J gene TRBJ2-5; D is perhaps TRBD2 (5 bases). This CDR3 has 16 amino acids. Germline loops: CDR1 ENHRY, CDR2 SYGVKD. The germline V and J ends were trimmed by 10 bases and 4 bases, with 25 bases remaining between them. For the CDR3, the DNA is TGTGCCAGCATCACGGGAATGAGCTCCTCCCGAGAGACCCAGTACTTC. Translated, it gives CASITGMSSSRETQYF.

CDR3 protein: CASSVRGTNTGELFF. CDR3 in DNA: TGTGCCAGCAGCGTGAGGGGGACGAACACCGGGGAGCTGTTTTTT. V is TRBV9 and J is TRBJ2-2; tentative D call: TRBD1 (6 bases). Germline CDR1 is SGDLS and CDR2 is YYNGEE. The CDR3 is 15 residues long. V was clipped by 2 bases and J by 0 bases, with 8 bases between them.

Only one count was recorded for this clone. V and J are TRBV29-1 and TRBJ2-6, with D tentatively TRBD2 (7 bases). The CDR3 sequence is 21 residues long. Germline V gene lookup returns CDR1 SQVTM and CDR2 ANQGSEA. V was trimmed by 0 bases and J by 1 base, leaving 25 bases between them. The CDR3 here is CSVEDMATGGLSGSGANVLTF. The CDR3 nucleotides are TGCAGCGTTGAAGATATGGCGACGGGGGGCCTATCCGGTTCTGGGGCCAACGTCCTGACTTTC.

J is TRBJ2-5 and V is TRBV27, with 7 bases aligning to TRBD2. Germline loops: CDR1 MNHEY, CDR2 SMNVEV (reference sequence). J was trimmed by 5 bases and V by 4 bases; bases with no gene match: 4. This CDR3 spans 13 amino acids. The CDR3 is CASSSTSWETQYF. As DNA, the CDR3 is TGTGCCAGCAGTTCGACTAGCTGGGAGACCCAGTACTTC.

This clone was counted only a few times. V gene TRBV5-4 combines with J gene TRBJ2-2; D ambiguous. Germline V gene lookup returns CDR1 SGHNT and CDR2 YYREEE (reference sequence). Trimming removed 4 bases from V and 5 bases from J, with 9 bases in between. CDR3 size: 13 residues. The CDR3 loop is CASSPSSTGELFF. As DNA, the CDR3 is TGTGCCAGCAGCCCCTCCTCTACCGGGGAGCTGTTTTTT.